This T cell receptor beta chain is drawn from a study of T cells in Graves' hyperthyroidism and ophthalmopathy (dated by TCRdb to the late 2010s). Background on the whole study: Peripheral blood samples were taken at initial diagnosis, before any treatment was given. A discovery cohort of around 98 patients, about 43 with Graves' ophthalmopathy and over 55 with stable Graves' hyperthyroidism, was used to find distinguishing TCR V-J signatures. Prospective prediction of ophthalmopathy was tested in an independent validation cohort of 18 to 20 hyperthyroidism patients and 17 patients who later progressed to ophthalmopathy. According to the paper, TCR Vbeta CDR3 sequencing was carried out on more than 120 peripheral blood samples, which came from under 50 ophthalmopathy, around 75 hyperthyroidism and some 17 progressor patients. Once sampling was done, hyperthyroidism patients were given methimazole at a starting dose of 30 mg daily, whereas ophthalmopathy patients were given high-dose intravenous methylprednisolone. The 95 to 100 discovery patients were randomly divided into training and test sets at a 7:3 ratio. In six Graves' hyperthyroidism patients, the study also compared T-cell repertoires from thyroid tissue with T-cell repertoires from blood. General study outcomes and caveats: In validation, the model predicted progression to ophthalmopathy a median of roughly 6.5 months before onset, with over 55% sensitivity and about 72% specificity. No statistical method was used to set the sample size in advance, and investigators knew the group allocation. A 13 V-J signature model separated ophthalmopathy from stable hyperthyroidism, with 87.88% sensitivity and 81.08% specificity in cross-validation and 80%/75% in testing. Most expanded thyroid clonotypes (frequency above 0.001) were also detected in blood, a finding suggesting that blood repertoires may reflect thyroid immune responses.

TCR beta CDR3 regions were amplified from RNA transcripts. The first round of RT-PCR for the TCR CDR3 was performed with the HTBI primer set and the Qiagen OneStep RT-PCR kit. Libraries were constructed in a second round of multiplex PCR, after which size selection and purification were performed. Paired-end sequencing of the libraries was performed with 100 bp reads on an Illumina HiSeq2000. For the original study's pipeline: SOAPnuke was used to process the raw data, removing reads that contained adapters or uncalled bases, had a mean Phred below 15, or lacked an exact match to the constant primer or identifier. COPE v1.2.5 was used to merge high-quality paired reads, and clonotypes were defined as unique nucleotide sequences. MiTCR v1.1 was used to align clonotypes to the IMGT TRBV, TRBD and TRBJ reference segments. Analysis was restricted to V-J combinations with a frequency above 0.0001, which covered 98% to 99.2% of repertoires. The TCS score was defined as F50 (clonal expansion) divided by E x V (chaos), with BLOSUM62-based TCRdist calculated between CDR3 peptides within each V-J. Welch's t-statistics and random forest reduced several hundred V-J features to roughly 13, which were used in a naive Bayes classifier (R e1071). The similarity between thyroid and blood repertoires was quantified using the Morisita-Horn index. TCRdb itself trimmed the public reads at Q25 with fastp, ran MiXCR and retained productive beta chains. Identical CDR3 protein sequences are pooled into one entry, listed with their most common genes and DNA. None of the V and J calls come from the authors' own analysis; TCRdb made them. The table for this sample lists hundreds of thousands of distinct CDR3 sequences; approximately 40% of them were counted only once. 7% to 10% of the sample belongs to the ten largest clones.

V loses 7 bases of germline sequence and J loses 4 bases, and the interval between the two ends is 17 bases. The CDR3, cysteine through phenylalanine, is 15 amino acids long. Of all the DNA, just the CDR3 is kept, 45 bases in frame from base 1. In the germline V gene (reference sequence), CDR1 corresponds to LNHDA and CDR2 to SQIVND. This clonotype was seen many times. It lacks a known antigen. Base-call qualities are not available, and no considerably larger clone is one nucleotide away. Stable Graves' hyperthyroidism was defined as no progression to ophthalmopathy during 18 months of follow-up. Hyperthyroidism patients were newly diagnosed, with disease duration under 2 months, and aged 18 to 65 years. Patients with uncontrolled infections, other autoimmune diseases, pregnancy or lactation were excluded. Diagnoses were based on clinical symptoms, serum thyroxine and TRAb, thyroid ultrasound and orbital computed tomography. Ficoll-Paque density gradient centrifugation was used to isolate PBMCs from about 9.4 ml of fresh peripheral blood. Total RNA was extracted with Trizol reagent, and quality was checked on an Agilent 2100 Bioanalyzer.

This chain is built from TRBV19 and TRBJ1-5; the best D guess is TRBD1, with 6 bases matching. The TCR comes from a man aged 18 to 29 with Graves' hyperthyroidism. The sequenced material came from blood. The sequenced DNA: TGTGCCAGTAAGGGTGCGGACAGCCCTAATCAGCCCCAGCATTTT. This gives the protein CASKGADSPNQPQHF.